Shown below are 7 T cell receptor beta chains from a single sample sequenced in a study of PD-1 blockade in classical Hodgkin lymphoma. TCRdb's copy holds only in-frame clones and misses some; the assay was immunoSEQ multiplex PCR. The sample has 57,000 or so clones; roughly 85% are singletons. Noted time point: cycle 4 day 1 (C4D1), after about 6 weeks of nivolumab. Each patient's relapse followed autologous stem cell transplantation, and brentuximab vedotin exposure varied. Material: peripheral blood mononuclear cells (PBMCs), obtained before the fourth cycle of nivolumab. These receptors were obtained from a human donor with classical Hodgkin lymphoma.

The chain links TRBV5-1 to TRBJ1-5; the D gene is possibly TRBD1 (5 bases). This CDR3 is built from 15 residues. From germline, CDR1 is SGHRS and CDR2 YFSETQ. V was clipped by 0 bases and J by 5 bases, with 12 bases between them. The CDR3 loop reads CASSLVGASHQPQHF. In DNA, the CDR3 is TGCGCCAGCAGCTTGGTCGGGGCCAGCCATCAGCCCCAGCATTTT.

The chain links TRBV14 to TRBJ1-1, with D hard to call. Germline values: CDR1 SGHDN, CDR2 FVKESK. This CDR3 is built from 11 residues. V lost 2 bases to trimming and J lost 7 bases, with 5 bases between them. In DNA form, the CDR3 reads TGTGCCAGCAGCCAATACGGTGAAGCTTTCTTT. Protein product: CASSQYGEAFF.

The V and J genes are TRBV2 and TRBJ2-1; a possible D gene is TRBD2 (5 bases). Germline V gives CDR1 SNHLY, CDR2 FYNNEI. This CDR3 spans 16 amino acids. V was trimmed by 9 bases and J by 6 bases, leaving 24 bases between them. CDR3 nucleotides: TGTGCCAGACAGCAGAATAAAGGACTCCCGTCCAATGAGCAGTTCTTC. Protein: CARQQNKGLPSNEQFF.

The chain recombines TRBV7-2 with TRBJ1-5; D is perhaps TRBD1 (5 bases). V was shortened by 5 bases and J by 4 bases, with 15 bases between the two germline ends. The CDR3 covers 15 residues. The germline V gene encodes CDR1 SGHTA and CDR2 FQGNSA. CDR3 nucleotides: TGTGCCAGCAGCCCTGCGGAGAACAGGAATCAGCCCCAGCATTTT. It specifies CASSPAENRNQPQHF.

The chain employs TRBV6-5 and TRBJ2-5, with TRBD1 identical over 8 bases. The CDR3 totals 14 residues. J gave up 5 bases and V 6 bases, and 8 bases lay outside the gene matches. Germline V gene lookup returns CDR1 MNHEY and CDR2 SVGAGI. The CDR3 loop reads CASRPSGGWETQYF. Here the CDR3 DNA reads TGTGCCAGCAGACCCTCAGGGGGCTGGGAGACCCAGTACTTC.

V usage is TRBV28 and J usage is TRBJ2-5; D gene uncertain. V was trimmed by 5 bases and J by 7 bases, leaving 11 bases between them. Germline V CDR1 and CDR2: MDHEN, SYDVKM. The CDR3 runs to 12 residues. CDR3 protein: CASSPPVGTQYF. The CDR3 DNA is TGTGCCAGCAGTCCGCCGGTGGGGACCCAGTACTTC.

The CDR3 spells CASSIGQLNTEAFF. The CDR3 DNA follows: TGTGCCAGTAGTATAGGACAGTTGAACACTGAAGCTTTCTTT. The V gene is TRBV19, the J gene TRBJ1-1; possibly TRBD1 for D (5 bases). V was pared by 1 base and J by 0 bases, with 6 bases between. CDR3 size: 14 residues. Germline V CDR1 and CDR2: LNHDA, SQIVND (reference sequence).